A single sample gave rise to the 27 T cell receptor beta chains below, sequenced in a study of cytomegalovirus exposure and HLA in healthy donors. Assay used: immunoSEQ multiplex PCR; TCRdb lists only in-frame clones, some missing. The data contain more than 110,000 clones, approximately 84% of them singletons. The source material was PBMCs. These receptors came from a woman aged 25 to 39 in good health and CMV-seronegative.

This clone has a handful of counts. This chain links TRBV7-2 with TRBJ1-6, with a weak D call TRBD1 (5 bases). The CDR3 extends over 15 amino acids. The germline gives CDR1 SGHTA, CDR2 FQGNSA. Trimming took 1 base from V and 10 from J, leaving 14 bases between them. CDR3: CASSLVAEWGSPLHF. The CDR3 nucleotides read TGTGCCAGCAGCTTAGTAGCGGAATGGGGCTCACCCCTCCACTTT. Using reference TRBV7-2 and TRBJ1-6 for the parts outside the CDR3, the full variable domain is GAGVSQSPSNKVTEKGKDVELRCDPISGHTALYWYRQSLGQGLEFLIYFQGNSAPDKSGLPSDRFSAERTGGSVSTLTIQRTQQEDSAVYLCASSLVAEWGSPLHFGNGTRLTVT.

This clone was observed a few times. Here the CDR3 DNA reads TGTGCCACCCAAGTTCCAGGGAGGGATGGCTACACCTTC. The encoded protein is CATQVPGRDGYTF. The chain recombines TRBV6-5 with TRBJ1-2; perhaps TRBD1 as D (5 bases). This CDR3 spans 13 amino acids. V lost 10 bases and J 6 bases, leaving 18 bases between the germline ends. The germline CDR1 and CDR2 sequences are MNHEY and SVGAGI.

The chain uses TRBV5-6 and TRBJ1-5, with D tentatively TRBD1 (6 bases). V was shortened by 1 base and J by 3 bases, with 8 bases between the two germline ends. The CDR3 is 14 amino acids. Germline CDR1 and CDR2: SGHDT and YYEEEE. As DNA, the CDR3 is TGTGCCAGCAGCTTGACAGGGTACAATCAGCCCCAGCATTTT. It specifies CASSLTGYNQPQHF. Filled out from reference TRBV5-6 and TRBJ1-5, the complete variable domain reads DAGVTQSPTHLIKTRGQQVTLRCSPKSGHDTVSWYQQALGQGPQFIFQYYEEEERQRGNFPDRFSGHQFPNYSSELNVNALLLGDSALYLCASSLTGYNQPQHFGDGTRLSIL.

This rearrangement joins TRBV2 to TRBJ2-3; TRBD2 matches 12 bases. CDR3 length: 15 residues. Trimming removed 6 bases from V and 1 base from J; junction bases left unmatched: 2. Per the germline V gene, CDR1 is SNHLY and CDR2 is FYNNEI. The CDR3 sequence: CASRRTSGGTDTQYF. The CDR3 DNA sequence: TGTGCCAGCAGGAGGACTAGCGGGGGCACAGATACGCAGTATTTT.

This chain connects TRBV2 to TRBJ2-7; tentatively, D is TRBD1 (7 bases). Germline CDR1 and CDR2: SNHLY and FYNNEI. The CDR3 length is 14 residues. V gave up 6 bases and J gave up 4 bases, with 16 bases separating them. CDR3 residues: CASRGRRGEYEQYF. The DNA for the CDR3 is TGTGCCAGCAGGGGGCGCAGGGGGGAGTACGAGCAGTACTTC.

This clone has a single count. CDR3 nucleotides: TGTGCCAGCACCAATGGACTAGCGGGGGGGCCGGACAATGAGCAGTTCTTC. Protein sequence: CASTNGLAGGPDNEQFF. The chain combines TRBV5-6 with TRBJ2-1; 15 bases are a match to TRBD2. Trimming took 6 bases from V and 5 from J; bases not matched to a gene: 9. CDR3 length: 17 amino acids. CDR1 is SGHDT and CDR2 is YYEEEE in the germline V gene.

V is TRBV5-1 and J is TRBJ2-5, with D maybe TRBD2 (5 bases). This CDR3 has 17 amino acids. Trimming pared 3 bases from V and 2 bases from J, leaving 20 bases between. Germline-derived CDR1 and CDR2 are SGHRS and YFSETQ. The CDR3 DNA reads as TGCGCCAGCAGCTACCCTTCGGTAGCGACTCGGCAAGAGACCCAGTACTTC. Translation gives CASSYPSVATRQETQYF.

The chain recombines TRBV2 with TRBJ1-1, with D possibly matching TRBD1 (5 bases). V was clipped by 6 bases and J by 4 bases, with 15 bases between them. The CDR3 has 14 amino acids. Germline-derived CDR1 and CDR2 are SNHLY and FYNNEI. CDR3 protein: CASSLGGGSTEAFF. CDR3 DNA sequence: TGTGCCAGCAGCTTGGGGGGGGGAAGCACTGAAGCTTTCTTT.

V and J are TRBV7-9 and TRBJ1-2, with 9 bases matching TRBD1. The CDR3 runs 13 residues. With 5 bases clipped from V and 4 bases from J, the junction kept 2 bases outside the gene matches. Germline V gene sequence: CDR1 SEHNR, CDR2 FQNEAQ (reference sequence). In nucleotides, the CDR3 is TGTGCCAGCAGCAAACAGGGGGCCTATGGCTACACCTTC. Protein: CASSKQGAYGYTF.

This chain joins TRBV5-5 and TRBJ1-1; TRBD1 matches at 7 bases. V lost 3 bases to trimming and J lost 3 bases; unmatched junction nucleotides: 8. The CDR3 loop spans 15 amino acids. CDR1 is SGHKS, CDR2 YYEKEE, per germline (reference sequence). The CDR3 DNA is TGTGCCAGCAGCTCATACAGGGGTCAGGACACTGAAGCTTTCTTT. Encoded protein: CASSSYRGQDTEAFF.

The chain recombines TRBV7-9 with TRBJ2-7, with TRBD2 as a possible D gene (5 bases). Trimming cost V 5 bases and J 7 bases, with 15 bases left between them. The V gene's germline CDR1 is SEHNR and CDR2 FQNEAQ (reference sequence). The CDR3 contains 13 residues. The CDR3 coding sequence is TGTGCCAGCAGCGCGAACAACGGCGGGGAGCAGTACTTC. Protein: CASSANNGGEQYF. The variable domain in full, with the rest retrieved from reference TRBV7-9 and TRBJ2-7, is DTGVSQNPRHKITKRGQNVTFRCDPISEHNRLYWYRQTLGQGPEFLTYFQNEAQLEKSRLLSDRFSAERPKGSFSTLEIQRTEQGDSAMYLCASSANNGGEQYFGPGTRLTVT.

The chain joins TRBV6-5 to TRBJ2-7; 8 bases match TRBD1. Unmatched junction bases numbered 9, after V lost 5 bases and J lost 3 bases. The germline CDR1 and CDR2 sequences are MNHEY and SVGAGI. The CDR3 totals 15 residues. CDR3 region: CASSRLGTGIYEQYF. For the CDR3, the DNA is TGTGCCAGCAGTCGACTCGGGACAGGAATCTACGAGCAGTACTTC.

The gene calls are TRBV5-1 and TRBJ1-4; tentatively, D is TRBD1 (5 bases). This CDR3 is 14 amino acids long. Germline loops: CDR1 SGHRS, CDR2 YFSETQ. The V gene lost 5 bases and the J gene lost 7 bases, with 15 bases spanning the gap. DNA of the CDR3: TGCGCCAGCAGTCGGGACTCTAACACTGAAAAACTGTTTTTT. Translated: CASSRDSNTEKLFF.

In its sample, this clone was seen once. The chain has TRBV15 and TRBJ2-2; 9 nucleotides line up with TRBD2. This CDR3 contains 18 residues. V was clipped by 2 bases and J by 7 bases; unmatched bases: 14. Germline CDR1 and CDR2: LNHNV and YYDKDF (reference sequence). This CDR3 reads CATSRWGSGGKRGGELFF. The CDR3 region has the DNA TGTGCCACCAGCAGATGGGGTAGCGGGGGAAAAAGGGGCGGGGAGCTGTTTTTT.

The chain joins TRBV6-6 to TRBJ1-6; D gene ambiguous. The CDR3 is 15 amino acids. V shed 4 bases and J shed 8 bases, with 15 bases lying between them. The germline CDR1 and CDR2 sequences are MNHNY and SVGAGI (reference sequence). DNA of the CDR3: TGTGCCAGCAGTTCCCTAGGCGGCGTTGATTCACCCCTCCACTTT. This encodes CASSSLGGVDSPLHF.

This chain connects TRBV10-3 to TRBJ2-7; perhaps TRBD1 as D (5 bases). This CDR3 contains 12 residues. Trimming cost V 6 bases and J 3 bases, with 9 bases left between them. Germline CDR1 reads ENHRY; CDR2 reads SYGVKD. CDR3 residues: CAIRADSYEQYF. In DNA, the CDR3 is TGTGCCATCAGGGCAGACAGCTACGAGCAGTACTTC.

J is TRBJ2-7 and V is TRBV4-2; TRBD2 matches at 7 bases. This CDR3 contains 16 residues. J was trimmed by 3 bases and V by 0 bases; bases with no gene match: 8. Germline assignment: CDR1 LGHNA and CDR2 YNFKEQ. This CDR3 is CASSQEVSREHYEQYF. In DNA form, the CDR3 reads TGTGCCAGCAGCCAAGAGGTCTCGCGGGAGCACTACGAGCAGTACTTC.

The chain is built from TRBV10-3 and TRBJ1-2; D remains unclear. Trimming took off 6 bases at V and 6 bases at J, with 14 bases between the two ends. This CDR3 has 13 residues. The germline CDR1 and CDR2 sequences are ENHRY and SYGVKD. The CDR3 region is CAISLGEPDGYTF. In DNA form, the CDR3 reads TGTGCCATCAGCCTGGGAGAGCCCGATGGCTACACCTTC.

On this clone itself: Other nucleotide sequences from this sample produce the same CDR3. V and J are TRBV7-2 and TRBJ2-3; possibly TRBD2 for D (5 bases). The germline gives CDR1 SGHTA, CDR2 FQGNSA. The CDR3 has 15 residues. Trimming took off 0 bases at V and 0 bases at J, with 7 bases between the two ends. The CDR3 sequence is CASSLAPGSTDTQYF. The CDR3 DNA is TGTGCCAGCAGCTTAGCGCCGGGGAGCACAGATACGCAGTATTTT.

This clone was found a few times. The chain is built from TRBV19 and TRBJ2-5; D gene uncertain. This CDR3 comprises 15 residues. V gave up 5 bases and J gave up 0 bases, with 13 bases separating them. Germline lookup yields CDR1 LNHDA and CDR2 SQIVND (reference sequence). The CDR3 region has the DNA TGTGCCAGTAGTGTTGTGTCCACAGACCAAGAGACCCAGTACTTC. This translates into CASSVVSTDQETQYF.

The chain uses TRBV4-3 and TRBJ1-4; no definite D call. There are 14 residues in the CDR3. The V end was cut by 2 bases, the J end by 0 bases, with 4 bases between. CDR1 and CDR2 (germline): LGHNA, YSLEER. In nucleotides, the CDR3 is TGCGCCAGCAGCCAATCTACAACTAATGAAAAACTGTTTTTT. It is translated as CASSQSTTNEKLFF.

This sequence joins TRBV15 and TRBJ1-1; D is perhaps TRBD1 (5 bases). With 2 bases removed from V and 6 bases from J, the gap between germline ends came to 13 bases. CDR3 length equals 14 residues. The V gene's germline CDR1 is LNHNV and CDR2 YYDKDF (reference sequence). The CDR3 DNA reads TGTGCCACCAGCAGACCCCCAGCGGGGCCTGAAGCTTTCTTT. Amino acid sequence: CATSRPPAGPEAFF.

The V call is TRBV5-4, the J call TRBJ1-2; TRBD1 matches at 10 bases. Losses at the gene ends were 6 bases for V and 7 bases for J; bases not matched to a gene: 9. The CDR3 totals 14 residues. Germline values: CDR1 SGHNT, CDR2 YYREEE (reference sequence). This CDR3 reads CASTAGRDRGGYTF. CDR3 bases: TGTGCCAGCACCGCAGGTCGGGACAGGGGTGGCTACACCTTC.

The V gene is TRBV28, the J gene TRBJ1-1; no firm D call. Per germline, CDR1 MDHEN and CDR2 SYDVKM. V was cut by 8 bases and J by 6 bases, with 10 bases left in between. The CDR3 totals 11 residues. CDR3 DNA sequence: TGTGCCAGCGTCTGGCGGGCTGAAGCTTTCTTT. This codes for CASVWRAEAFF.

V is TRBV5-4 and J is TRBJ2-1; 13 bases align to TRBD2. CDR1 and CDR2 (germline): SGHNT, YYREEE (reference sequence). V dropped 4 bases and J dropped 3; count of bases not matched to a gene: 7. This CDR3 has 17 amino acids. In DNA, the CDR3 is TGTGCCAGCAGCCGGACTAGCGGGAGACTTAACTACAATGAGCAGTTCTTC. Protein sequence: CASSRTSGRLNYNEQFF.

This rearrangement joins TRBV12-5 to TRBJ1-1; unclear D gene. This CDR3 spans 14 amino acids. Trimming shortened V by 3 bases and J by 0 bases, and 8 bases separated the two germline ends. Germline V gene data show CDR1 as LGHNT and CDR2 as FRNRAP. The CDR3 coding sequence is TGTGCTAGTGGTTTTGGCAGATTGAACACTGAAGCTTTCTTT. This codes for CASGFGRLNTEAFF.

The chain is built from TRBV9 and TRBJ2-5; 10 nucleotides agree with TRBD2. The germline gives CDR1 SGDLS, CDR2 YYNGEE. The CDR3 consists of 16 residues. The J segment lost 4 bases and the V segment lost 2 bases, leaving 8 bases of the junction unmatched. The CDR3 sequence is CASSVSPTSGAETQYF. CDR3 in DNA: TGTGCCAGCAGCGTCTCCCCCACTAGCGGGGCAGAGACCCAGTACTTC.